These T cell receptor beta chains were read from a single sample in a study of T-cell reconstitution after alpha-beta-depleted transplantation in children. TCRdb processed the PCR reads anew with MiXCR; each CDR3 protein has one entry. The sample shows about 480,000 distinct CDR3 sequences, under 15% of them seen only once. The sequencing here drew on PBMCs from the stem cell graft donor, taken from the stem cell graft. The receptors derive from a human donor who donated a stem cell graft to a child with combined immunodeficiency. CDR3s leave out the opening cysteine and the closing phenylalanine or tryptophan.

cdr3_aa: AWKQGVYEQY
v_call: TRBV30
j_call: TRBJ2-7

cdr3_aa: ASSYPGIAGSYEQY
v_call: TRBV6-5
j_call: TRBJ2-7

cdr3_aa: AIRRDYPMEIYEQY
v_call: TRBV10-3
j_call: TRBJ2-7

cdr3_aa: ASSFGGGLRQPQH
v_call: TRBV12-3/TRBV12-4
j_call: TRBJ1-5

cdr3_aa: ASGRSNEQY
v_call: TRBV11-3
j_call: TRBJ2-7

cdr3_aa: ASSLLGANEKLF
v_call: TRBV5-1
j_call: TRBJ1-4

cdr3_aa: ASSPLRGAMNTEAF
v_call: TRBV7-9
j_call: TRBJ1-1

cdr3_aa: SARDPAKRAYEQY
v_call: TRBV20-1
j_call: TRBJ2-7

cdr3_aa: ASSSEVDNEQF
v_call: TRBV28
j_call: TRBJ2-1

cdr3_aa: AWIPPGTGDTGELF
v_call: TRBV30
j_call: TRBJ2-2